This is a list of T cell receptor beta chains from one sample in a study of T cells after yellow fever vaccination. MiXCR, run by TCRdb on the 5' RACE reads, gives a single entry per CDR3 protein. The profile shows fewer than 400,000 distinct CDR3 sequences, roughly 10% of them singletons. Material: CD4+ T cells sorted from PBMCs, obtained 45 days after the yellow fever booster vaccination. These receptors all come from a young man who received the YFV17D yellow fever vaccine. Each CDR3 is given with its conserved first and last residue. The order of the fields is D gene, V gene, J gene, clone size, CDR3 protein, CDR3 DNA. D genes are given only for firm matches. Rows may omit the clone size; those that give it use once, few, many or a size class.

TRBD2	TRBV7-9	TRBJ2-3	-	CASSSLAALGDTQYF	TGTGCCAGCAGTTCACTAGCGGCTTTGGGGGATACGCAGTATTTT
TRBD2	TRBV5-4	TRBJ2-1	-	CASSTRTSGGDVEQFF	TGTGCCAGCAGCACAAGGACTAGCGGGGGTGATGTTGAGCAGTTCTTC
TRBD2	TRBV5-6	TRBJ2-3	few	CASSRPTSGGASTDTQYF	TGTGCCAGCAGCCGCCCGACTAGCGGGGGGGCTAGCACAGATACGCAGTATTTT
-	TRBV12-3/TRBV12-4	TRBJ2-7	few	CASSPTPGLKRTGHEQYF	TGTGCCAGCAGCCCTACTCCGGGACTCAAAAGGACGGGACACGAGCAGTACTTC
-	TRBV7-2	TRBJ2-3	few	CASSLGLARDTQYF	TGTGCCAGCAGCTTAGGCCTAGCCAGGGATACGCAGTATTTT
-	TRBV7-9	TRBJ1-2	-	CASSLEAGNYGYTF	TGTGCCAGCAGCTTAGAGGCGGGAAACTATGGCTACACCTTC
TRBD1	TRBV9	TRBJ2-3	few	CASSVAQEAGGSSFVTQYF	TGTGCCAGCAGCGTAGCCCAAGAGGCAGGGGGTAGTTCATTTGTTACGCAGTATTTT
-	TRBV20-1	TRBJ1-2	few	CSARDRRGSNYGYTF	TGCAGTGCTAGAGATAGAAGGGGGTCGAACTATGGCTACACCTTC
TRBD1	TRBV20-1	TRBJ1-5	-	CSATRTGVNQPQHF	TGCAGTGCAACCAGGACAGGGGTGAATCAGCCCCAGCATTTT
TRBD1	TRBV12-3/TRBV12-4	TRBJ1-4	few	CASSRGSGQGDEKLFF	TGTGCCAGCAGCCGAGGGTCAGGACAGGGGGATGAAAAACTGTTTTTT
TRBD2	TRBV9	TRBJ2-3	many	CASSVVPGGDTQYF	TGTGCCAGCAGCGTAGTCCCCGGGGGGGATACGCAGTATTTT
-	TRBV6-5	TRBJ2-5	many	CASSSQWSSAETQYF	TGTGCCAGCAGTTCCCAATGGTCTTCGGCGGAGACCCAGTACTTC
-	TRBV5-1	TRBJ1-1	few	CASGTGDEGTEAFF	TGCGCCAGCGGGACGGGCGACGAGGGGACTGAAGCTTTCTTT
-	TRBV7-2	TRBJ2-5	-	CASSLGERGRAETQYF	TGTGCCAGCAGCTTAGGAGAAAGGGGAAGGGCAGAGACCCAGTACTTC
-	TRBV5-1	TRBJ2-5	few	CASSLAVTHYRETQYF	TGCGCCAGCAGCTTGGCCGTCACTCATTACCGAGAGACCCAGTACTTC
-	TRBV18	TRBJ1-5	many	CASSPGGGNQPQHF	TGTGCCAGCAGCCCAGGTGGAGGAAATCAGCCCCAGCATTTT
-	TRBV5-1	TRBJ2-7	-	CASSLAGVNYEQYF	TGCGCCAGCAGCTTGGCAGGCGTAAACTACGAGCAGTACTTC
-	TRBV6-5	TRBJ2-7	-	CASSYFGPSPAPYEQYF	TGTGCCAGCAGTTACTTTGGCCCCTCTCCGGCACCCTACGAGCAGTACTTC
-	TRBV4-3	TRBJ1-1	few	CASSQSGLGVTEAFF	TGCGCCAGCAGCCAGAGCGGCCTAGGGGTGACTGAAGCTTTCTTT
-	TRBV3-1	TRBJ1-2	few	CASSQDPFAEAGYTF	TGTGCCAGCAGCCAAGATCCGTTTGCAGAGGCGGGCTACACCTTC
TRBD2	TRBV12-3/TRBV12-4	TRBJ2-5	-	CASSTSGGPGEETQYF	TGTGCCAGCAGCACTAGCGGGGGGCCGGGAGAGGAGACCCAGTACTTC
-	TRBV20-1	TRBJ2-1	few	CSGPRDSGNEQFF	TGCAGTGGCCCCCGTGACAGCGGTAATGAGCAGTTCTTC
-	TRBV3-1	TRBJ1-2	-	CASSPLQGTSGYTF	TGTGCCAGCAGCCCATTGCAGGGGACATCTGGCTACACCTTC
-	TRBV4-2	TRBJ1-5	few	CASSQDLRPNQPQHF	TGTGCCAGCAGCCAAGATTTACGGCCCAATCAGCCCCAGCATTTT
-	TRBV11-3	TRBJ1-1	few	CASSFTQNTEAFF	TGTGCCAGCAGCTTCACCCAGAACACTGAAGCTTTCTTT
-	TRBV11-3	TRBJ2-5	-	CASSLGTAREETQYF	TGTGCCAGCAGCTTGGGGACTGCAAGGGAAGAGACCCAGTACTTC
-	TRBV6-2/TRBV6-3	TRBJ2-3	-	CASSSRPSIGDTQYF	TGTGCCAGCAGTTCCCGACCTAGCATCGGGGATACGCAGTATTTT
TRBD1	TRBV12-3/TRBV12-4	TRBJ1-5	many	CASSLDPGRGRYSNQPQHF	TGTGCCAGCAGTTTGGACCCCGGCAGGGGGAGATATAGCAATCAGCCCCAGCATTTT
-	TRBV6-5	TRBJ1-1	few	CASSIRALKNTEAFF	TGTGCCAGCAGCATAAGGGCACTCAAGAACACTGAAGCTTTCTTT
TRBD1	TRBV20-1	TRBJ1-6	-	CSARLAGQGANNSPLHF	TGCAGTGCTCGCCTAGCGGGACAGGGGGCGAATAATTCACCCCTCCACTTT
-	TRBV7-2	TRBJ2-5	few	CASSLLQETQYF	TGTGCCAGCAGCCTTTTACAAGAGACCCAGTACTTC
-	TRBV5-4	TRBJ2-5	-	CASSWDGTGTQYF	TGTGCCAGCAGCTGGGACGGGACGGGGACCCAGTACTTC
TRBD2	TRBV9	TRBJ2-3	-	CASSASSSGGTDTQYF	TGTGCCAGCAGCGCGAGCTCTAGCGGGGGCACAGATACGCAGTATTTT
-	TRBV7-8	TRBJ2-5	-	CASSSTQGETQYF	TGTGCCAGCAGTTCCACCCAGGGAGAGACCCAGTACTTC
TRBD1	TRBV5-4	TRBJ1-6	few	CASSLNRGAKPLHF	TGTGCCAGCAGCTTGAACAGGGGCGCGAAACCCCTCCACTTT
TRBD2	TRBV11-2	TRBJ2-1	few	CASASAGGLDEQFF	TGTGCCAGCGCTTCAGCGGGGGGGCTAGATGAGCAGTTCTTC
-	TRBV20-1	TRBJ2-5	-	CSARDHGYQETQYF	TGCAGTGCTAGAGATCACGGGTACCAAGAGACCCAGTACTTC
-	TRBV9	TRBJ1-5	few	CASSADSNQGQPQHF	TGTGCCAGCAGCGCGGACAGCAACCAGGGTCAGCCCCAGCATTTT
-	TRBV5-6	TRBJ1-2	-	CASSLSRSYGYTF	TGTGCCAGCAGCTTGAGCAGGAGCTATGGCTACACCTTC
-	TRBV4-2	TRBJ1-4	-	CASSQDDEKLFF	TGTGCCAGCAGCCAAGATGATGAAAAACTGTTTTTT
-	TRBV11-2	TRBJ1-1	few	CASSYPPLNTEAFF	TGTGCCAGCAGCTATCCGCCCTTGAACACTGAAGCTTTCTTT
-	TRBV9	TRBJ1-3	few	CASSGRYSGNTIYF	TGTGCCAGCAGCGGCAGATACTCTGGAAACACCATATATTTT
TRBD1	TRBV12-3/TRBV12-4	TRBJ1-4	few	CASSLRGTGNEKLFF	TGTGCCAGCAGTTTAAGGGGGACAGGGAATGAAAAACTGTTTTTT
-	TRBV4-2	TRBJ2-3	many	CASSQEGGGTDTQYF	TGTGCCAGCAGCCAAGAAGGAGGGGGCACAGATACGCAGTATTTT
TRBD1	TRBV18	TRBJ2-1	-	CASAPNRGDNEQFF	TGTGCCAGCGCTCCAAACAGGGGTGACAATGAGCAGTTCTTC
-	TRBV7-2	TRBJ2-5	few	CASRRASGAGETQYF	TGTGCCAGCAGGCGGGCCTCGGGGGCAGGAGAGACCCAGTACTTC
-	TRBV27	TRBJ2-3	few	CASRPTDTQGSDTQYF	TGTGCCAGCAGACCGACCGACACGCAGGGGTCAGATACGCAGTATTTT
-	TRBV5-1	TRBJ2-1	few	CASSRTGLGEQFF	TGCGCCAGCAGCCGGACGGGCCTCGGGGAGCAGTTCTTC
-	TRBV19	TRBJ2-3	-	CASSIRDPGPTQYF	TGTGCCAGTAGTATCCGGGACCCCGGGCCTACGCAGTATTTT
-	TRBV7-6	TRBJ2-1	many	CASSLGGYRDGKQFF	TGTGCCAGCAGCTTAGGCGGATACAGGGACGGGAAGCAGTTCTTC
-	TRBV7-3	TRBJ1-1	many	CASSEYRDTEAFF	TGTGCCAGCAGCGAATACAGGGACACTGAAGCTTTCTTT
-	TRBV29-1	TRBJ1-2	-	CSVGWGNYGYTF	TGCAGCGTTGGATGGGGTAACTATGGCTACACCTTC